This TCR beta chain appears in the sequencing data of a study of T-cell reconstitution after alpha-beta-depleted transplantation in children. The CDR3 totals 14 residues. The trim removed 2 bases at V and 6 bases at J, leaving 5 bases unmatched. Per germline, CDR1 GTSNPN and CDR2 SVGIG (reference sequence). Unique molecular identifiers were used to barcode this TCRbeta library. TCRdb ran MiXCR on the PCR reads and lists one entry per CDR3 protein. The table has about 440,000 distinct CDR3 sequences, about 45% seen once. As concerns this clonotype: Its antigen is undetermined.

Overall study results and limits: Surviving recipient T cells and intrathymic progenitors accounted for some patients' high TCRbeta diversity at day 60. Reported findings indicate that, about two months after transplant, alpha-beta T cells came from several hundred expanded clones, which were derived from non-depleted graft cells.

The chain carries TRBV30 and TRBJ2-5; TRBD1 matches at 11 bases. The source is a girl aged 2-15 years with aplastic anemia, due to receive a stem cell transplant. This specimen was PBMCs, taken before TCRalphabeta/CD19-depleted stem cell transplant. The CDR3 reads CAWSSGQGAKTQYF. CDR3 sequence (DNA): TGTGCCTGGAGTAGCGGACAGGGGGCGAAGACCCAGTACTTC.